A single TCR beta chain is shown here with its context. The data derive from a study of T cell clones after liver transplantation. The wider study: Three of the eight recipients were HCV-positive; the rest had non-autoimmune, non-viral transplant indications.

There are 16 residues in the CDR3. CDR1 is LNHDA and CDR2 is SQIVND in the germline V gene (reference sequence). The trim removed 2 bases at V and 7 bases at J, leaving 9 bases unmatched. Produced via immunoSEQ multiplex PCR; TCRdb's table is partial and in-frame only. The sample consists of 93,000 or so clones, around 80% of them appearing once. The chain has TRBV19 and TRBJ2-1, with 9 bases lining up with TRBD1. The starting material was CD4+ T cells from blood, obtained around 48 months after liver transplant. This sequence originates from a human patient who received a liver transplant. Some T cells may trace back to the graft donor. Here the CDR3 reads CASSIMDRGLRNEQFF. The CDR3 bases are TGTGCCAGTAGTATAATGGACAGGGGACTAAGGAATGAGCAGTTCTTC.